Following are 31 T cell receptor beta chains from one sample sequenced in a study of blood T cell repertoires in COVID-19. Profiled with immunoSEQ multiplex PCR; TCRdb holds only in-frame clones, not every one. Of about 130,000 clones in the sample, about 86% are singletons; the top ten hold less than 20%. The specimen sequenced was peripheral blood. Every receptor here comes from a woman aged 45-65 years with acute or convalescent COVID-19.

The chain uses TRBV7-2 and TRBJ2-7; 12 bases line up with TRBD2. V shed 0 bases and J 4 bases; nucleotides not matched to a gene: 7. The germline V gene has CDR1 SGHTA and CDR2 FQGNSA. This CDR3 is 17 amino acids long. CDR3 nucleotides: TGTGCCAGCAGCTTAGCGGCTAGCGGGGGGGCCGCGTACGAGCAGTACTTC. Translated: CASSLAASGGAAYEQYF.

CDR3 in DNA: TGTGCCAGTATTGAACAGGGGGCTCGCAATCAGCCCCAGCATTTT. This encodes CASIEQGARNQPQHF. The chain combines TRBV19 with TRBJ1-5; TRBD1 matches 9 bases. In germline, CDR1 is LNHDA, CDR2 SQIVND (reference sequence). J gave up 2 bases and V 7 bases, and 6 bases lay outside the gene matches. This CDR3 has 15 amino acids.

The V gene is TRBV11-3, the J gene TRBJ1-1; 7 nucleotides match TRBD1. Germline CDR1 and CDR2: SGHNT and YENEEA. V shed 5 bases, J shed 4 bases, and the junction held 10 bases outside the gene matches. CDR3 length: 15 residues. This chain's CDR3 is CASSPGQDRGTEAFF. In DNA form, the CDR3 reads TGTGCCAGCAGCCCTGGACAGGACCGAGGCACTGAAGCTTTCTTT.

The CDR3 protein is CASSQVGTGGEDTQYF. CDR3 nucleotides: TGCGCCAGCAGCCAAGTCGGGACAGGGGGGGAAGATACGCAGTATTTT. The rearrangement links TRBV4-1 to TRBJ2-3, with TRBD1 matching 11 bases. V trimming: 1 base; J trimming: 5 bases; junction bases outside the gene matches: 5. Germline V lookup: CDR1 MGHRA, CDR2 YSYEKL. The CDR3 covers 16 residues.

This chain uses TRBV2 with TRBJ1-5; D not resolved. Germline V gene lookup returns CDR1 SNHLY and CDR2 FYNNEI. Trimming shortened V by 2 bases and J by 0 bases, and 5 bases separated the two germline ends. The CDR3 is 14 amino acids. The CDR3: CASSELYSNQPQHF. The CDR3 DNA reads TGTGCCAGCAGTGAACTTTATAGCAATCAGCCCCAGCATTTT.

This chain uses TRBV6-5 with TRBJ1-2; D is unresolved. Per the germline V gene, CDR1 is MNHEY and CDR2 is SVGAGI. Deletions cut 7 bases from V and 4 bases from J, with 19 bases between. This CDR3 region has 15 residues. For the CDR3, the DNA is TGTGCCAGCATTCTCCAACCCGAGGGCTTCTATGGCTACACCTTC. Amino acid sequence: CASILQPEGFYGYTF.

The V call is TRBV7-6, the J call TRBJ1-6; perhaps TRBD1 as D (5 bases). Per the germline V gene, CDR1 is SGHVS and CDR2 is FNYEAQ. V was shortened by 5 bases and J by 4 bases, with 27 bases between the two germline ends. The CDR3 consists of 20 residues. The CDR3 DNA follows: TGTGCCAGCAGCGTCTCATTCTGCAGGGTCCCTCGCCCTTATAATTCACCCCTCCACTTT. It translates to CASSVSFCRVPRPYNSPLHF. Full variable domain (outside the CDR3, taken from reference TRBV7-6 and TRBJ1-6): GAGVSQSPRYKVTKRGQDVALRCDPISGHVSLYWYRQALGQGPEFLTYFNYEAQQDKSGLPNDRFSAERPEGSISTLTIQRTEQRDSAMYRCASSVSFCRVPRPYNSPLHFGNGTRLTVT.

The chain links TRBV2 to TRBJ2-7, with D tentatively TRBD2 (5 bases). The V gene's germline CDR1 is SNHLY and CDR2 FYNNEI. This CDR3 region has 15 residues. Trimming stripped 6 bases from V and 7 bases from J, with 22 bases between. Here the CDR3 DNA reads TGTGCCAGCAGGAGGGAACAAGGGCTGGTCCGGGAGCAGTACTTC. Residues: CASRREQGLVREQYF.

The chain employs TRBV5-1 and TRBJ2-1; TRBD1 matches 7 bases. Trimming removed 0 bases from V and 8 bases from J; junction bases left unmatched: 8. This CDR3 spans 15 amino acids. Looked up from germline, CDR1 is SGHRS and CDR2 is YFSETQ. The CDR3 nucleotides are TGCGCCAGCAGCTTGGGACAGGGAATGGTCTATGAGCAGTTCTTC. This encodes CASSLGQGMVYEQFF.

This clone appeared a single time. The chain recombines TRBV5-6 with TRBJ1-2, with TRBD1 matching over 7 bases. Germline CDR1 is SGHDT and CDR2 is YYEEEE. The CDR3 is 18 amino acids. The trim removed 0 bases at V and 5 bases at J, leaving 16 bases unmatched. The CDR3 spells CASSLEGETGSRRYGYTF. CDR3 DNA sequence: TGTGCCAGCAGCTTGGAGGGGGAGACAGGGTCTAGAAGATATGGCTACACCTTC.

The count of this clone is one. The V gene is TRBV9, the J gene TRBJ2-7; D possibly corresponds to TRBD1 (5 bases). The length of the CDR3 is 17 residues. CDR1 SGDLS and CDR2 YYNGEE come from the germline V gene. The V end was cut by 0 bases, the J end by 1 base, with 17 bases between. The CDR3 loop reads CASSVDPLRAGSYEQYF. CDR3 coding DNA: TGTGCCAGCAGCGTAGACCCGTTACGGGCAGGGTCCTACGAGCAGTACTTC.

The CDR3 DNA sequence: TGCAGCGCTTCCGGGACAGGGATCTACAATGAGCAGTTCTTC. Protein: CSASGTGIYNEQFF. This chain joins TRBV29-1 and TRBJ2-1; 9 nucleotides agree with TRBD1. Germline-derived CDR1 and CDR2 are SQVTM and ANQGSEA. This CDR3 has 14 amino acids. V shed 7 bases, J shed 3 bases, and the junction held 7 bases outside the gene matches.

This rearrangement joins TRBV15 to TRBJ1-2, with D uncertain. Germline-derived CDR1 and CDR2 are LNHNV and YYDKDF (reference sequence). The V and J ends lost 5 bases and 8 bases respectively, with 15 bases between them. The CDR3 runs 13 residues. The CDR3 DNA follows: TGTGCCACCAGCTTGACCCAAACGCGGGGCTACACCTTC. Protein product: CATSLTQTRGYTF.

This clone turned up a few times. The chain employs TRBV6-5 and TRBJ2-1; 14 bases line up with TRBD2. Germline V gives CDR1 MNHEY, CDR2 SVGAGI. V was clipped by 6 bases and J by 10 bases; unmatched bases: 8. There are 15 residues in the CDR3. CDR3 protein: CASSLGLAGGREQFF. The CDR3 region has the DNA TGTGCCAGCAGCTTAGGACTAGCGGGGGGTAGGGAGCAGTTCTTC.

The chain joins TRBV14 to TRBJ1-2; TRBD1 is a possible D gene (6 bases). The CDR3 spans 15 residues. Germline assignment: CDR1 SGHDN and CDR2 FVKESK. V lost 5 bases, J lost 4 bases, and 17 bases lay in between. The CDR3 DNA sequence: TGTGCCAGCAGCGATAACCGTGGGGACACCTATGGCTACACCTTC. Protein product: CASSDNRGDTYGYTF. Full variable domain (rest looked up from reference TRBV14 and TRBJ1-2): EAGVTQFPSHSVIEKGQTVTLRCDPISGHDNLYWYRRVMGKEIKFLLHFVKESKQDESGMPNNRFLAERTGGTYSTLKVQPAELEDSGVYFCASSDNRGDTYGYTFGSGTRLTVV.

The chain joins TRBV24-1 to TRBJ1-2; maybe TRBD1 (6 bases). Deletions cut 3 bases from V and 6 bases from J, with 13 bases between. Germline-derived CDR1 and CDR2 are KGHDR and SFDVKD. This CDR3 region has 14 residues. CDR3 sequence (DNA): TGTGCCACCAGTGATACAAGACAGGTTCATGGCTACACCTTC. This translates into CATSDTRQVHGYTF.

The chain combines TRBV15 with TRBJ2-7; D is unclear. This CDR3 comprises 13 residues. The V gene's germline CDR1 is LNHNV and CDR2 YYDKDF (reference sequence). The V end was cut by 4 bases, the J end by 0 bases, with 7 bases between. CDR3 sequence reads: CATSNRHSYEQYF. Written as DNA, the CDR3 is TGTGCCACCAGCAACCGACACTCCTACGAGCAGTACTTC.

This clone has a handful of counts. The chain uses TRBV7-2 and TRBJ1-2; D is perhaps TRBD1 (6 bases). Trimming removed 1 base from V and 4 bases from J, with 7 bases in between. The germline V gene encodes CDR1 SGHTA and CDR2 FQGNSA. This CDR3 is built from 13 residues. The CDR3: CASSLGQVYGYTF. DNA of the CDR3: TGTGCCAGCAGCTTAGGACAGGTCTATGGCTACACCTTC.

The chain employs TRBV5-6 and TRBJ1-6, with D maybe TRBD1 (6 bases). Looked up from germline, CDR1 is SGHDT and CDR2 is YYEEEE. The CDR3 totals 15 residues. V shed 0 bases and J shed 8 bases, with 12 bases lying between them. CDR3 loop: CASSLDSGEYSPLHF. In DNA, the CDR3 is TGTGCCAGCAGCTTGGATTCAGGGGAGTATTCACCCCTCCACTTT.

J is TRBJ1-1 and V is TRBV6-5, with a weak D call TRBD1 (6 bases). CDR1 and CDR2 from the germline V gene are MNHEY and SVGAGI. Deletions cut 2 bases from V and 10 bases from J, with 11 bases between. The CDR3 runs 12 residues. CDR3 nucleotide sequence: TGTGCCAGCAGTTACGGGGGCGGAGGAGCTTTCTTT. Amino acid sequence: CASSYGGGGAFF.

This clone was seen more than once but under ten times. The chain links TRBV5-4 to TRBJ1-2; D gene unclear. V lost 0 bases to trimming and J lost 4 bases, with 7 bases between them. Germline V gene sequence: CDR1 SGHNT, CDR2 YYREEE (reference sequence). This CDR3 is 13 amino acids long. DNA of the CDR3: TGTGCCAGCAGCTTGGGCGGACTCTATGGCTACACCTTC. Residues: CASSLGGLYGYTF.

This chain links TRBV5-1 with TRBJ1-2, with 8 bases lining up with TRBD1. Germline-derived CDR1 and CDR2 are SGHRS and YFSETQ. V trimming: 4 bases; J trimming: 2 bases; junction bases outside the gene matches: 4. The CDR3 contains 14 residues. Here the CDR3 DNA reads TGCGCCAGCAGCGCCGGACAGGGCAACTATGGCTACACCTTC. Protein: CASSAGQGNYGYTF.

The chain is built from TRBV25-1 and TRBJ1-1; D call uncertain. Germline V gives CDR1 MGHDK, CDR2 SYGVNS. The CDR3 runs to 13 residues. V lost 1 base to trimming and J lost 2 bases, with 5 bases between them. CDR3: CASSEFLNTEAFF. The CDR3 bases are TGTGCCAGCAGTGAATTTTTAAACACTGAAGCTTTCTTT.

In this sample, this clone turned up once. This chain uses TRBV2 with TRBJ1-1; D is uncertain. The CDR3 consists of 14 residues. V lost 5 bases and J lost 1, with 11 bases in between. CDR1 is SNHLY, CDR2 FYNNEI, per germline. CDR3 sequence (DNA): TGTGCCAGCAGTATCGCACAGAAGAACACTGAAGCTTTCTTT. Translated: CASSIAQKNTEAFF.

The chain is built from TRBV4-1 and TRBJ2-1; D perhaps matches TRBD2 (5 bases). Per germline, CDR1 MGHRA and CDR2 YSYEKL. V dropped 2 bases and J dropped 6 bases, with 17 bases sitting between them. CDR3 length: 16 amino acids. CDR3 amino acids: CASSQQTYPRVNEQFF. The CDR3 nucleotides read TGCGCCAGCAGCCAACAAACGTACCCGAGGGTCAATGAGCAGTTCTTC.

The chain has TRBV6-2 or TRBV6-3 and TRBJ1-2; D may be TRBD1 (5 bases). V lost 2 bases and J 8 bases, leaving 15 bases between the germline ends. CDR1 and CDR2 (germline): MNHEY, SVGEGT. CDR3 length: 14 residues. CDR3 residues: CASSYRGGLRGYTF. In DNA form, the CDR3 reads TGTGCCAGCAGTTACAGGGGAGGGTTGCGGGGCTACACCTTC.

The rearrangement uses TRBV30 and TRBJ2-2; possibly TRBD1 for D (6 bases). The CDR3 length is 15 residues. V was cut by 7 bases and J by 4 bases, with 19 bases left in between. The germline V gene encodes CDR1 GTSNPN and CDR2 SVGIG (reference sequence). CDR3 protein: CASRVRGISTGELFF. Written as DNA, the CDR3 is TGTGCCTCTAGAGTCAGGGGCATCAGCACCGGGGAGCTGTTTTTT.

The chain employs TRBV6-6 and TRBJ1-2, with D perhaps TRBD1 (5 bases). Germline V lookup: CDR1 MNHNY, CDR2 SVGAGI (reference sequence). The CDR3 runs to 15 residues. The V end lost 2 bases, the J end lost 3 bases, and 13 bases lay between the germline ends. The CDR3 sequence: CASSYGARADYGYTF. The CDR3 DNA reads TGTGCCAGCAGTTACGGGGCGCGCGCTGACTATGGCTACACCTTC.

V and J are TRBV3-1 (or the pseudogene TRBV3-2) and TRBJ1-1; D is unresolved. The CDR3 has 15 amino acids. Germline assignment: CDR1 LGHDT and CDR2 YNNKEL (reference sequence). V lost 0 bases and J lost 8, with 16 bases in between. Here the CDR3 DNA reads TGTGCCAGCAGCCAAGAATTGGTCACCACAACGGAAGCTTTCTTT. It yields the protein CASSQELVTTTEAFF.

This chain links TRBV11-2 with TRBJ1-5; D might be TRBD1 (6 bases). CDR1 and CDR2 (germline): SGHAT, FQNNGV. The CDR3 covers 16 residues. The V end lost 1 base, the J end lost 4 bases, and 14 bases lay between the germline ends. CDR3 residues: CASSLGETGRNQPQHF. CDR3 DNA: TGTGCCAGCAGCTTAGGAGAAACAGGGAGAAATCAGCCCCAGCATTTT.

This clone appeared a few times. This chain links TRBV19 with TRBJ1-6; D unresolved. V was trimmed by 5 bases and J by 6 bases, leaving 8 bases between them. Germline CDR1 reads LNHDA; CDR2 reads SQIVND (reference sequence). This CDR3 region has 13 residues. This chain's CDR3 is CASSAEANSPLHF. The CDR3 DNA follows: TGTGCCAGTAGTGCGGAAGCTAATTCACCCCTCCACTTT.